Listed here are 14 T cell receptor beta chains from one sample, sequenced in a study of regulatory T cells in long-lasting Graves disease. The time point: persistent/refractory GD, antithyroid drugs over 5 years with positive TRAb. With RNA extracted from PBMCs as input, the TCR library was made. Through Arm-PCR of CDR3 regions and iRepertoire HTBI primers, TCR beta libraries were built. A single record per CDR3 protein comes from TCRdb applying MiXCR to the multiplex PCR reads. The sample has 350,000 to 450,000 distinct CDR3 sequences, less than 30% seen once. Specimen: peripheral blood mononuclear cells (PBMCs), collected when the disease was refractory, from a patient treated with antithyroid drugs. These receptors were collected from a woman between 35 and 50 years old with Graves disease.

This clonotype was observed a handful of times. The chain uses TRBV7-2 and TRBJ2-7; tentatively, D is TRBD1 (5 bases). Per germline, CDR1 SGHTA and CDR2 FQGNSA. V dropped 5 bases and J dropped 2 bases, with 13 bases sitting between them. This CDR3 is built from 14 residues. The CDR3: CASSQGLNPYEQYF. CDR3 DNA: TGTGCCAGCAGCCAGGGCCTCAACCCCTACGAGCAGTACTTC.

This chain joins TRBV7-8 and TRBJ1-5; the D is unclear. Germline-derived CDR1 and CDR2 are SGHVS and FQNEAQ. The CDR3 totals 14 residues. Trimming shortened V by 1 base and J by 6 bases, and 10 bases separated the two germline ends. The CDR3 region is CASSLGSGSQPQHF. As DNA, the CDR3 is TGTGCCAGCAGCTTAGGGTCGGGGAGTCAGCCCCAGCATTTT. Variable domain in full (rest from reference TRBV7-8 and TRBJ1-5): GAGVSQSPRYKVAKRGQDVALRCDPISGHVSLFWYQQALGQGPEFLTYFQNEAQLDKSGLPSDRFFAERPEGSVSTLKIQRTQQEDSAVYLCASSLGSGSQPQHFGDGTRLSIL.

This clonotype came up a few times. This chain links TRBV7-6 with TRBJ2-7, with D tentatively TRBD1 (6 bases). Germline-derived CDR1 and CDR2 are SGHVS and FNYEAQ. The CDR3 is 12 residues long. The germline V and J ends were trimmed by 5 bases and 6 bases, with 11 bases remaining between them. The CDR3 here is CASSHPGAEQYF. In nucleotides, the CDR3 is TGTGCCAGCAGCCATCCAGGGGCCGAGCAGTACTTC.

This chain joins TRBV10-3 and TRBJ2-3, with D maybe TRBD1 (5 bases). Germline CDR1 and CDR2: ENHRY and SYGVKD. The V end lost 4 bases, the J end lost 4 bases, and 15 bases lay between the germline ends. The CDR3 extends over 15 amino acids. The DNA for the CDR3 is TGTGCCATCAGTGTAGGGGATGCGGCGGCAGATACGCAGTATTTT. Translated, it gives CAISVGDAAADTQYF.

The chain joins TRBV20-1 to TRBJ2-1; perhaps TRBD2 as D (5 bases). Looked up from germline, CDR1 is DFQATT and CDR2 is SNEGSKA (reference sequence). V lost 6 bases and J lost 6, with 15 bases in between. This CDR3 is 13 amino acids long. The chain's CDR3 is CSALRSGGNEQFF. CDR3 in DNA: TGCAGTGCCCTGAGGAGCGGAGGCAATGAGCAGTTCTTC.

Here the CDR3 DNA reads TGTGCCAGCAGCCCAGAGAGACTAGCGGGAGCAGATACGCAGTATTTT. This gives the protein CASSPERLAGADTQYF. The gene calls are TRBV11-1 and TRBJ2-3; 12 positions agree with TRBD2. This CDR3 region has 16 residues. J was trimmed by 4 bases and V by 5 bases; bases with no gene match: 7. CDR1 is SGHAT and CDR2 is FQDESV in the germline V gene (reference sequence).

This clonotype was counted ten times or more. The V gene is TRBV28, the J gene TRBJ1-1, with D perhaps TRBD1 (6 bases). This CDR3 region has 18 residues. The germline V and J ends were trimmed by 5 bases and 0 bases, with 22 bases remaining between them. CDR1 and CDR2 from the germline V gene are MDHEN and SYDVKM. The CDR3 region is CASSQQGQLNHMNTEAFF. The DNA for the CDR3 is TGTGCCAGCAGTCAACAGGGACAACTGAATCACATGAACACTGAAGCTTTCTTT.

This clonotype was seen a handful of times. This chain uses TRBV7-3 with TRBJ2-7; D unclear. V lost 8 bases and J 5 bases, leaving 10 bases between the germline ends. From germline, CDR1 is SGHTA and CDR2 FQGTGA. The CDR3 is made up of 11 amino acids. CDR3 nucleotide sequence: TGTGCCAGCTTAGCTACCCACGAGCAGTACTTC. Its translation: CASLATHEQYF.

J is TRBJ2-2 and V is TRBV29-1, with 10 bases matching TRBD2. CDR1 and CDR2 (germline): SQVTM, ANQGSEA. After removal of 5 bases from V and 4 bases from J, the junction contained 10 bases not matched to a gene. The CDR3 spans 16 residues. The chain's CDR3 is CSVTDRTSGTTGELFF. In DNA form, the CDR3 reads TGCAGCGTTACTGATCGGACTAGCGGAACCACCGGGGAGCTGTTTTTT.

This clonotype was picked up many times. The rearrangement uses TRBV28 and TRBJ1-1, with D possibly TRBD1 on 5 matching bases. Germline CDR1 reads MDHEN; CDR2 reads SYDVKM. The V end was cut by 4 bases, the J end by 4 bases, with 16 bases between. This CDR3 contains 15 residues. As DNA, the CDR3 is TGTGCCAGCAGTTCCGGACATGGGGGGTCCACTGAAGCTTTCTTT. This codes for CASSSGHGGSTEAFF.

This sequence joins TRBV9 and TRBJ1-2; D not certain. The germline V gene has CDR1 SGDLS and CDR2 YYNGEE. The CDR3 length is 14 residues. The V and J ends lost 4 bases and 8 bases respectively, with 18 bases between them. The CDR3, as DNA: TGTGCCAGCAGCCCACGGTGGAACCCGGACGGCTACACCTTC. Its protein is CASSPRWNPDGYTF.

This clonotype was counted ten times or more. The chain employs TRBV7-9 and TRBJ2-5; 8 nucleotides match TRBD1. CDR3 length: 15 amino acids. V trimming: 5 bases; J trimming: 4 bases; junction bases outside the gene matches: 9. Per germline, CDR1 SEHNR and CDR2 FQNEAQ (reference sequence). The CDR3 coding sequence is TGTGCCAGCAGCGATCCCCCGGGACAGGTAGAGACCCAGTACTTC. Protein: CASSDPPGQVETQYF. Complete variable domain (other parts from reference TRBV7-9 and TRBJ2-5): DTGVSQNPRHKITKRGQNVTFRCDPISEHNRLYWYRQTLGQGPEFLTYFQNEAQLEKSRLLSDRFSAERPKGSFSTLEIQRTEQGDSAMYLCASSDPPGQVETQYFGPGTRLLVL.

This clonotype turned up a few times. The genes are TRBV28 and TRBJ1-1, with D hard to call. The CDR3 runs 15 residues. Per germline, CDR1 MDHEN and CDR2 SYDVKM. V lost 1 base, J lost 2 bases, and 11 bases lay in between. The CDR3 bases are TGTGCCAGCAGTTTATTCCAACAGATAAACACTGAAGCTTTCTTT. Its protein is CASSLFQQINTEAFF. The variable domain in full, with the rest retrieved from reference TRBV28 and TRBJ1-1, is DVKVTQSSRYLVKRTGEKVFLECVQDMDHENMFWYRQDPGLGLRLIYFSYDVKMKEKGDIPEGYSVSREKKERFSLILESASTNQTSMYLCASSLFQQINTEAFFGQGTRLTVV.

Many counts were recorded for this clonotype. The chain uses TRBV2 and TRBJ2-5; a weak D match, TRBD2 (5 bases). Per germline, CDR1 SNHLY and CDR2 FYNNEI. Trimming took off 6 bases at V and 5 bases at J, with 16 bases between the two ends. The CDR3 has 14 residues. The CDR3, as DNA: TGTGCCAGCAGCTCCCAGGCTCCGGGGGAGACCCAGTACTTC. Residues: CASSSQAPGETQYF.